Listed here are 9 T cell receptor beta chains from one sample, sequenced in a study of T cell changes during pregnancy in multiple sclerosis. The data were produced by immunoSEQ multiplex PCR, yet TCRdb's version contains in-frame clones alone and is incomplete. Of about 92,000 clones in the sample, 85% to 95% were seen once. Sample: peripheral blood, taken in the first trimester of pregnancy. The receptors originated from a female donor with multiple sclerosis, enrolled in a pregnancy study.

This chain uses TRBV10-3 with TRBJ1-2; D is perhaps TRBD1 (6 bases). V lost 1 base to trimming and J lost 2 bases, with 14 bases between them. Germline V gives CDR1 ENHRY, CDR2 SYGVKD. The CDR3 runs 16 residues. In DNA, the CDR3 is TGTGCCATCAGTGAGTATAGACAGGATGCCAACTATGGCTACACCTTC. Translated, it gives CAISEYRQDANYGYTF.

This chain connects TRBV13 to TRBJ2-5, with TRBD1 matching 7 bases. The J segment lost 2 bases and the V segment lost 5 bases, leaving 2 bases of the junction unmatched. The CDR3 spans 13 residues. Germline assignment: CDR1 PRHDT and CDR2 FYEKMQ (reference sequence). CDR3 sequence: CASSKGQQETQYF. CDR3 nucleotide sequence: TGTGCCAGCAGCAAGGGACAGCAAGAGACCCAGTACTTC.

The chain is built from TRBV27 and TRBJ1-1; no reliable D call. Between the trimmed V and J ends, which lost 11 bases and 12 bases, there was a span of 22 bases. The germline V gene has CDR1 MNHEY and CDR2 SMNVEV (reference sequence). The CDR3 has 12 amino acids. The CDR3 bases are TGTGCCTCGAATCCTCGGGGTCCTTCCCCTTTCTTT. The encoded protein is CASNPRGPSPFF.

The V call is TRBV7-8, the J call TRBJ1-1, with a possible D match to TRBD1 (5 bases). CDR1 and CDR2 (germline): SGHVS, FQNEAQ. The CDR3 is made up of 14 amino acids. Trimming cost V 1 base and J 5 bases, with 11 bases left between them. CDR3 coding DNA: TGTGCCAGCAGCTTAGAGGGGCCGAATACTGAAGCTTTCTTT. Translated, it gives CASSLEGPNTEAFF.

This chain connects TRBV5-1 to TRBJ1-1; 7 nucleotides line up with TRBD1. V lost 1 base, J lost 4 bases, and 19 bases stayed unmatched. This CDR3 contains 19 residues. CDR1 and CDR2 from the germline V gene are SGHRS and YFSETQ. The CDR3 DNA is TGCGCCAGCAGCTTGAGAGCAGGGACAGCTGGACAGGTGAGCACTGAAGCTTTCTTT. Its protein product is CASSLRAGTAGQVSTEAFF.

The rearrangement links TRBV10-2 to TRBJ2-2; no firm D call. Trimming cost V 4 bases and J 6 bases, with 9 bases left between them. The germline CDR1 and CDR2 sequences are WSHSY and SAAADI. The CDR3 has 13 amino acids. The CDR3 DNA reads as TGCGCCAGCAGTGTCCCGGCGGCCGGGGAGCTGTTTTTT. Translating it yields CASSVPAAGELFF.

CDR3 sequence: CAISEERAPEKLFF. CDR3 DNA: TGTGCCATCAGTGAGGAGCGGGCCCCTGAAAAACTGTTTTTT. The chain uses TRBV10-3 and TRBJ1-4; D is uncertain. CDR1 and CDR2 (germline): ENHRY, SYGVKD. This CDR3 has 14 amino acids. Trimming removed 2 bases at V and 7 bases at J, with 11 bases between.

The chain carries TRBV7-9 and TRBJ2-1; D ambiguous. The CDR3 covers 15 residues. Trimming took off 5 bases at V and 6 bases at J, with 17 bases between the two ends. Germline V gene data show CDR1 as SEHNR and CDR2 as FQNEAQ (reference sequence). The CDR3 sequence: CASSLTRGRSNEQFF. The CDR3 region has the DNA TGTGCCAGCAGCCTCACCCGAGGCCGGTCCAATGAGCAGTTCTTC.

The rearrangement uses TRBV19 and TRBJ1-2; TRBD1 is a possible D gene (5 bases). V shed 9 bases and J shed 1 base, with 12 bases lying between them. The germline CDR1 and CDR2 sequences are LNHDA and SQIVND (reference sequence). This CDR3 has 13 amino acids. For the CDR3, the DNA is TGTGCCAGCAGGGAGGGGTATAACTATGGCTACACCTTC. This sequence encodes CASREGYNYGYTF. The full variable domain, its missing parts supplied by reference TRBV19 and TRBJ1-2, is DGGITQSPKYLFRKEGQNVTLSCEQNLNHDAMYWYRQDPGQGLRLIYYSQIVNDFQKGDIAEGYSVSREKKESFPLTVTSAQKNPTAFYLCASREGYNYGYTFGSGTRLTVV.